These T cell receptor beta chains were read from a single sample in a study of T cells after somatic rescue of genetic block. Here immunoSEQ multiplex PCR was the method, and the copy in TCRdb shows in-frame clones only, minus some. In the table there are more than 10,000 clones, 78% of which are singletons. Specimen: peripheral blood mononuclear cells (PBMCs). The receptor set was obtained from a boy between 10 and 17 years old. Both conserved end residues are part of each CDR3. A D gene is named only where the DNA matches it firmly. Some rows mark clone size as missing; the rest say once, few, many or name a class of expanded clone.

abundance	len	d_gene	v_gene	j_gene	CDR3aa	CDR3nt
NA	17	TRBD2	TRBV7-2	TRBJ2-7	CASSLNGGGKALYEQYF	TGTGCCAGCAGCTTAAACGGGGGGGGCAAAGCCCTATACGAGCAGTACTTC
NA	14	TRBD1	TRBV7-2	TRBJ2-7	CASSYGQVSYEQYF	TGTGCCAGCAGCTACGGACAGGTCTCCTACGAGCAGTACTTC
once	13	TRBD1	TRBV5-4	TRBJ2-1	CASSQDREREQFF	TGTGCCAGCAGCCAGGACAGGGAACGAGAGCAGTTCTTC
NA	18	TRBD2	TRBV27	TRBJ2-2	CASSLFGLAGPNTGELFF	TGTGCCAGCAGTTTATTTGGGCTAGCGGGCCCGAACACCGGGGAGCTGTTTTTT
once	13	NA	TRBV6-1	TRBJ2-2	CASRNKNTGELFF	TGTGCCAGCAGAAATAAAAACACCGGGGAGCTGTTTTTT
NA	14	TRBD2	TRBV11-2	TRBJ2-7	CASSLVVSGGEQYF	TGTGCCAGCAGCTTAGTAGTTAGCGGGGGCGAACAGTACTTC
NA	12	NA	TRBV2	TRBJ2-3	CASVRGPDTQYF	TGTGCCAGCGTTCGCGGTCCTGATACGCAGTATTTT
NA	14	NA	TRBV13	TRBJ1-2	CASSLGGLRYGYTF	TGTGCCAGCAGCTTAGGGGGGCTTCGCTATGGCTACACCTTC
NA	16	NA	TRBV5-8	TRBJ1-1	CASSLKVGVMNTEAFF	TGTGCCAGCAGCTTGAAGGTGGGGGTTATGAACACTGAAGCTTTCTTT
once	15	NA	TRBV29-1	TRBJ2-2	CSVEETGTNTGELFF	TGCAGCGTTGAAGAGACAGGGACTAACACCGGGGAGCTGTTTTTT
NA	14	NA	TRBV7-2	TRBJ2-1	CASSLEGPGGEQFF	TGTGCCAGCAGCTTAGAGGGGCCTGGGGGTGAGCAGTTCTTC
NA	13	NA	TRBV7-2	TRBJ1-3	CASSLYVGNTIYF	TGTGCCAGCAGCTTATATGTGGGAAACACCATATATTTT
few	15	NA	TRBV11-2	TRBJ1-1	CASSLSPTDYTEAFF	TGTGCCAGCAGCCTCTCCCCGACAGACTACACTGAAGCTTTCTTT
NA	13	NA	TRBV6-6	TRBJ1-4	CASRTGPPEKLFF	TGTGCCAGCAGAACAGGGCCCCCTGAAAAACTGTTTTTT
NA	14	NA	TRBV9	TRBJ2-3	CASSASAHTDTQYF	TGTGCCAGCAGCGCTAGTGCCCACACAGATACGCAGTATTTT
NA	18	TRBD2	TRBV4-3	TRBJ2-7	CASSQDRVAGGMLYEQYF	TGCGCCAGCAGCCAAGATCGGGTAGCGGGAGGGATGCTCTACGAGCAGTACTTC
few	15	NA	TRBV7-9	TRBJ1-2	CASSPPGISNYGYTF	TGTGCCAGCAGCCCTCCAGGGATCAGTAACTATGGCTACACCTTC
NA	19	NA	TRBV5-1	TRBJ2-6	CASSLPGDRSGSGANVLTF	TGCGCCAGCAGCCTTCCTGGGGATCGGAGTGGTTCTGGGGCCAACGTCCTGACTTTC
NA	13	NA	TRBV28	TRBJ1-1	CASSTQGGTEAFF	TGTGCCAGCAGCACACAGGGAGGGACTGAAGCTTTCTTT
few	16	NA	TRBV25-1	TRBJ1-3	CASSSYRRHSGNTIYF	TGTGCCAGCAGCTCTTACAGGAGGCACTCTGGAAACACCATATATTTT
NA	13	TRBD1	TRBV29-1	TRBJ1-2	CSVPRGEQGGYTF	TGCAGCGTACCCAGGGGGGAACAGGGTGGCTACACCTTC
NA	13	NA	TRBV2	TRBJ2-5	CASSPGVGETQYF	TGTGCCAGCAGTCCAGGAGTTGGGGAGACCCAGTACTTC
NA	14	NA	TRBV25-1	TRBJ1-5	CASRPRGGNQPQHF	TGTGCCAGCAGGCCCAGAGGAGGCAATCAGCCCCAGCATTTT
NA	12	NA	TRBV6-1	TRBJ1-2	CASTDRLDGYTF	TGTGCCAGCACCGACAGGTTGGATGGCTACACCTTC
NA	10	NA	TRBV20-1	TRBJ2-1	CSALGNEQFF	TGCAGTGCTCTCGGGAATGAGCAGTTCTTC
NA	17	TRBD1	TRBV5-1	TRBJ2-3	CASSLGGPGQGTDTQYF	TGCGCCAGCAGCTTGGGGGGGCCGGGACAGGGGACAGATACGCAGTATTTT
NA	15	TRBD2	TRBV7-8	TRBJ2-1	CASSILVGGPGEQFF	TGTGCCAGCAGCATACTAGTGGGAGGGCCCGGTGAGCAGTTCTTC
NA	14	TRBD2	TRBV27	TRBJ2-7	CASSESGNHYEQYF	TGTGCCAGCAGTGAGAGCGGGAATCACTACGAGCAGTACTTC
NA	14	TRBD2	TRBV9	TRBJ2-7	CASSAGLADYEQYF	TGTGCCAGCAGCGCGGGACTAGCGGACTACGAGCAGTACTTC
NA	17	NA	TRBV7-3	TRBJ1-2	CASSKHQTGRSDYGYTF	TGTGCCAGCAGCAAACACCAAACAGGGCGGTCGGACTATGGCTACACCTTC
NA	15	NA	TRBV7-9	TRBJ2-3	CASSPAGISSDTQYF	TGTGCCAGCAGCCCCGCCGGGATCTCCTCAGATACGCAGTATTTT
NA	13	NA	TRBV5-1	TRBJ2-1	CASSPYFSNEQFF	TGCGCCAGCAGCCCCTACTTCTCAAATGAGCAGTTCTTC
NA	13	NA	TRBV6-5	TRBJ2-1	CASRGSSYNEQFF	TGTGCCAGCAGGGGTAGCTCCTACAATGAGCAGTTCTTC
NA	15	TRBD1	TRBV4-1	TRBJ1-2	CASSQAGQANYGYTF	TGCGCCAGCAGCCAAGCCGGACAGGCAAACTATGGCTACACCTTC
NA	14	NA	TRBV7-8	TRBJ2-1	CASSLGLGGDEQFF	TGTGCCAGCAGCTTAGGGCTAGGGGGGGATGAGCAGTTCTTC
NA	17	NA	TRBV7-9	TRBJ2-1	CASTPIRSISSYNEQFF	TGTGCCAGCACCCCCATCCGGTCCATCAGCTCCTACAATGAGCAGTTCTTC
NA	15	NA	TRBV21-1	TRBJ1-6	CASSKARDFNSPLHF	TGTGCCAGCAGCAAAGCGAGGGATTTTAATTCACCCCTCCACTTT
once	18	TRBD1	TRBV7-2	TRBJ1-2	CASSFIRQGIRANYGYTF	TGTGCCAGCAGCTTTATTAGACAGGGAATACGAGCTAACTATGGCTACACCTTC
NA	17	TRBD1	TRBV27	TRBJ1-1	CASSLIGFGTVNAEAFF	TGTGCCAGCAGTTTAATAGGGTTCGGGACAGTTAACGCTGAAGCTTTCTTT
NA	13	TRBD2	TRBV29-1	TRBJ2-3	CSVVLAGIDTQYF	TGCAGCGTTGTTCTAGCGGGGATTGATACGCAGTATTTT
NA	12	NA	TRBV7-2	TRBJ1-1	CASSLLGTQAFF	TGTGCCAGCAGCTTACTCGGGACACAAGCTTTCTTT
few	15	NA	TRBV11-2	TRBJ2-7	CASSPFREPLYEQYF	TGTGCCAGCAGCCCCTTCAGGGAGCCTCTCTACGAGCAGTACTTC
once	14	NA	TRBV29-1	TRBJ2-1	CSVVAVGSYNEQFF	TGCAGCGTTGTCGCGGTTGGCTCCTACAATGAGCAGTTCTTC
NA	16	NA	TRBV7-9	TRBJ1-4	CASSQRVGGGNEKLFF	TGTGCCAGCAGCCAACGAGTAGGGGGTGGCAATGAAAAACTGTTTTTT
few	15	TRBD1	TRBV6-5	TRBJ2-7	CASSPIRDRVSEQYF	TGTGCCAGCAGTCCAATAAGGGACAGGGTAAGCGAGCAGTACTTC
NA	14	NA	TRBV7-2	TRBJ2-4	CASSLRRGENIQYF	TGTGCCAGCAGCCTACGACGGGGCGAAAACATTCAGTACTTC
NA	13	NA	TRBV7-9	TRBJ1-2	CASSLNSGNGYTF	TGTGCCAGCAGCTTAAATTCCGGGAATGGCTACACCTTC
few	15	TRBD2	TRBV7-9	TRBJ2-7	CASSLSSSGRHEQYF	TGTGCCAGCAGCTTAAGTTCTAGCGGGAGACACGAGCAGTACTTC
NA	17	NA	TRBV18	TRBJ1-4	CASSPLTFSGGNEKLFF	TGTGCCAGCTCCCCCCTAACCTTCTCGGGCGGTAATGAAAAACTGTTTTTT